This T cell receptor beta chain was profiled in a study of T cell responses to AZD1222 COVID-19 vaccine. Background on the study: Second-dose recipients at about 4 or about 12 weeks were treated as one pooled group. Findings and caveats of the study: Donor demographics were predominantly white British with a female majority; clonal diversity may be underestimated. Two doses of AZD1222 preceded a rise in Spike-specific TCR breadth and depth.

This table comes from immunoSEQ multiplex PCR, and its TCRdb copy is limited to in-frame clones, with some not included. The sample contains about 150,000 clones, approximately 90% of which appear only once. To note about this clone: What it binds is unknown.

V lost 2 bases and J 6 bases, leaving 13 bases between the germline ends. The CDR3 totals 14 residues. Germline lookup yields CDR1 LNHDA and CDR2 SQIVND (reference sequence). The sequence derives from an adult in good health. The V and J genes are TRBV19 and TRBJ1-1, with a possible D match to TRBD1 (5 bases). The starting material was peripheral blood, obtained on day 0 of AZD1222 vaccination. The CDR3 reads CASSILRGGAEAFF. For the CDR3, the DNA is TGTGCCAGTAGTATACTACGGGGGGGGGCTGAAGCTTTCTTT.